The sequence of this T cell receptor beta chain was determined in a study of blood T cell repertoires in COVID-19. Study information: Researchers got acute and convalescent COVID-19 samples from the United States, Italy and Spain. From T cells, B-cell-depleted T cells, or PBMCs came the material, which was cDNA or gDNA.

Sequencing was performed with immunoSEQ multiplex PCR; in TCRdb, only in-frame clones are kept and a portion is missing. The sample has under 350,000 clones, around 89% seen once. Germline CDR1 SNHLY, CDR2 FYNNEI. This CDR3 is built from 14 residues. V shed 7 bases and J 4 bases; nucleotides not matched to a gene: 5. This receptor was obtained from a man in his forties or fifties with acute or convalescent COVID-19. The V and J genes are TRBV2 and TRBJ2-2; 8 bases align to TRBD1. Sequenced sample: peripheral blood. The CDR3 sequence is CASIGQGPTGELFF. The CDR3 region has the DNA TGTGCCAGCATAGGACAGGGTCCCACCGGGGAGCTGTTTTTT.